A single sample is the source of the 5 T cell receptor beta chains below, sequenced in a study of OX40 agonist ivuxolimab in advanced cancers. Assay: immunoSEQ multiplex PCR; the TCRdb copy retains only in-frame clones and omits some. The sample has around 39,000 clones; roughly 80% are singletons. This sample comprised CD4+ or CD8+ T cells sorted from blood, obtained in a trial of the OX40 agonist ivuxolimab. The receptors shown here come from an adult with an advanced solid tumor such as melanoma, head and neck, liver or kidney cancer.

The chain has TRBV5-1 and TRBJ1-4, with D uncertain. There are 16 residues in the CDR3. Germline-derived CDR1 and CDR2 are SGHRS and YFSETQ. V gave up 0 bases and J gave up 0 bases, with 9 bases separating them. The CDR3 DNA is TGCGCCAGCAGCTTGGGATCAACAGCAACTAATGAAAAACTGTTTTTT. This sequence encodes CASSLGSTATNEKLFF.

This clone appeared a few times. The chain employs TRBV9 and TRBJ1-6, with D perhaps TRBD1 (6 bases). Trimming removed 0 bases from V and 9 bases from J, with 16 bases in between. CDR3 size: 16 residues. CDR1 and CDR2 from the germline V gene are SGDLS and YYNGEE. The CDR3 loop is CASSVGQGRVSSPLHF. The DNA for the CDR3 is TGTGCCAGCAGCGTAGGGCAGGGGAGGGTGAGTTCACCCCTCCACTTT.

Only one count was recorded for this clone. This sequence joins TRBV30 and TRBJ2-3; TRBD1 or TRBD2 may be the D gene (6 bases each). With 2 bases removed from V and 5 bases from J, the gap between germline ends came to 14 bases. Per the germline V gene, CDR1 is GTSNPN and CDR2 is SVGIG (reference sequence). The CDR3 length is 14 residues. CDR3 coding DNA: TGTGCCTGGAGTACGGGGGCCCCCAGAGATACGCAGTATTTT. This codes for CAWSTGAPRDTQYF.

The rearrangement links TRBV7-2 to TRBJ2-7, with D perhaps matching TRBD1 (5 bases). The V gene's germline CDR1 is SGHTA and CDR2 FQGNSA. V was cut by 5 bases and J by 6 bases, with 11 bases left in between. This CDR3 comprises 12 residues. CDR3 region: CASSRTLGEQYF. CDR3 sequence (DNA): TGTGCCAGCAGCCGGACACTGGGCGAGCAGTACTTC.

The CDR3 reads CASSPRIRGYNEQFF. CDR3 coding DNA: TGTGCCAGCTCACCCAGGATCCGGGGATACAATGAGCAGTTCTTC. The chain carries TRBV18 and TRBJ2-1; D might be TRBD2 (5 bases). Germline V gives CDR1 KGHSH, CDR2 LQKENI. Trimming shortened V by 3 bases and J by 4 bases, and 13 bases separated the two germline ends. The CDR3 has 15 residues.